Sequencing of this TCR beta chain was carried out in a study of blood T cell repertoires in COVID-19. Sequenced by immunoSEQ multiplex PCR; TCRdb stores in-frame clones only, minus some. The sample has about 200,000 clones; more than 70% are singletons. The CDR3 loop spans 14 amino acids. Per germline, CDR1 SGHTA and CDR2 FQGNSA. V was clipped by 6 bases and J by 8 bases; unmatched bases: 9. The sequence was collected from a man younger than 30 with active or convalescent COVID-19. The chain links TRBV7-2 to TRBJ2-1, with TRBD2 matching over 8 bases. The material sequenced was peripheral blood. CDR3 sequence reads: CASSSGTSRHEQFF. The CDR3, as DNA: TGTGCCAGCAGTTCCGGGACTAGTCGCCATGAGCAGTTCTTC.